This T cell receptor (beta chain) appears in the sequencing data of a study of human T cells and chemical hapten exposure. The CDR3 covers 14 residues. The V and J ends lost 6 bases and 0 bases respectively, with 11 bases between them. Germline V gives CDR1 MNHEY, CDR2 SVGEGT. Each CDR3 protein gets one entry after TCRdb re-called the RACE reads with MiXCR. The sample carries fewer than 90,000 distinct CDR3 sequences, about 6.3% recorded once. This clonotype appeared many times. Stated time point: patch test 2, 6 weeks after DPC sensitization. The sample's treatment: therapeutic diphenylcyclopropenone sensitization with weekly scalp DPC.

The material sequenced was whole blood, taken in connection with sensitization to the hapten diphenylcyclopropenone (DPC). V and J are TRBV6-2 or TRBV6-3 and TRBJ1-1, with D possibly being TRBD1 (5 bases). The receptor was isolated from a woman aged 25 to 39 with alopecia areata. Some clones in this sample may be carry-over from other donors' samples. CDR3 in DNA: TGTGCCAGCAGCACACTGACAGTGAACACTGAAGCTTTCTTT. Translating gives CASSTLTVNTEAFF.